The 30 T cell receptor beta chains listed next were all sequenced from one sample in a study of blood T cells in healthy people across ages. Combining a sample-barcoded 5' primer with a J-beta primer mix, a second PCR ran for roughly 7 to 11 cycles. Using its own MiXCR run on the 5' RACE reads, TCRdb lists one record per CDR3 protein. The table shows 660,000 or so distinct CDR3 sequences, with 45% to 65% occurring only once. The specimen sequenced was blood. These receptors were obtained from a man aged 60-69 years in good health.

This clonotype has a handful of counts. The chain combines TRBV7-6 with TRBJ1-1; 7 bases are shared with TRBD1. Germline-derived CDR1 and CDR2 are SGHVS and FNYEAQ. The V segment lost 5 bases and the J segment 5 bases; nucleotides outside the gene matches: 11. This CDR3 is built from 15 residues. For the CDR3, the DNA is TGTGCCAGCAGCACCCCGACAGGGAGGGGGACTGAAGCTTTCTTT. Encoded protein: CASSTPTGRGTEAFF. The full variable domain, completed using reference TRBV7-6 and TRBJ1-1, is GAGVSQSPRYKVTKRGQDVALRCDPISGHVSLYWYRQALGQGPEFLTYFNYEAQQDKSGLPNDRFSAERPEGSISTLTIQRTEQRDSAMYRCASSTPTGRGTEAFFGQGTRLTVV.

This chain joins TRBV29-1 and TRBJ2-7; TRBD1 agrees at 11 bases. Judging by the DNA end, TRBJ2-5 fits better; the J call may be wrong. The CDR3 totals 16 residues. Germline V gene data show CDR1 as SQVTM and CDR2 as ANQGSEA. The DNA for the CDR3 is TGCAGCGTTGAAGTCCGACTGGGACAGGGGGGAGAGACCCAGTACTTC. Translating it yields CSVEVRLGQGGETQYF.

This chain connects TRBV7-9 to TRBJ2-3, with 8 bases fitting TRBD2. V trimming: 8 bases; J trimming: 5 bases; junction bases outside the gene matches: 3. The CDR3 totals 12 residues. The germline gives CDR1 SEHNR, CDR2 FQNEAQ (reference sequence). The chain's CDR3 is CASVSGEDTQYF. CDR3 coding DNA: TGTGCCAGCGTTAGCGGGGAAGATACGCAGTATTTT.

The chain has TRBV7-2 and TRBJ1-3, with TRBD1 as a possible D gene (6 bases). The V end was cut by 5 bases, the J end by 0 bases, with 11 bases between. Germline V gene data show CDR1 as SGHTA and CDR2 as FQGNSA. This CDR3 contains 15 residues. The CDR3 is CASSPGVPSGNTIYF. DNA of the CDR3: TGTGCCAGCAGCCCAGGGGTCCCCTCTGGAAACACCATATATTTT.

This chain uses TRBV10-3 with TRBJ2-7; perhaps TRBD1 as D (5 bases). The V end lost 6 bases, the J end lost 4 bases, and 16 bases lay between the germline ends. Per germline, CDR1 ENHRY and CDR2 SYGVKD. The CDR3 contains 14 residues. The CDR3 region is CAIRDQGGKYEQYF. Written as DNA, the CDR3 is TGTGCCATCAGGGATCAGGGCGGAAAATACGAGCAGTACTTC.

This clonotype was counted only a few times. This chain connects TRBV12-3 or TRBV12-4 to TRBJ2-7; D tentatively reads TRBD1 or TRBD2 (6 bases each). Trimming pared 1 base from V and 3 bases from J, leaving 13 bases between. The CDR3 spans 15 residues. CDR3 DNA: TGTGCCAGCAGTTTAGGGGGGGCTCATGTCTACGAGCAGTACTTC. Protein sequence: CASSLGGAHVYEQYF.

This clonotype has just a few counts. V is TRBV4-1 and J is TRBJ2-3; 8 bases align to TRBD2. The CDR3 extends over 16 amino acids. Germline V gene data show CDR1 as MGHRA and CDR2 as YSYEKL. J was trimmed by 3 bases and V by 4 bases; bases with no gene match: 9. CDR3 bases: TGCGCCAGCAGCCCTAACTCGGGGGGGATGACAGATACGCAGTATTTT. It translates to CASSPNSGGMTDTQYF.

In DNA form, the CDR3 reads TGCAGTGCTAGCGGGGACCTCTCCTACGAGCAGTACTTC. It yields the protein CSASGDLSYEQYF. The chain recombines TRBV20-1 with TRBJ2-7; D could derive from TRBD1 or TRBD2 (5 bases each). V dropped 3 bases and J dropped 0 bases, with 9 bases sitting between them. The CDR3 consists of 13 residues. CDR1 and CDR2 (germline): DFQATT, SNEGSKA (reference sequence).

This chain's CDR3 is CSVEYGGSVVGTQYF. The CDR3 nucleotides are TGCAGCGTTGAATATGGCGGGTCGGTTGTTGGTACGCAGTATTTT. The genes are TRBV29-1 and TRBJ2-3; D possibly corresponds to TRBD2 (5 bases). The CDR3 sequence is 15 residues long. The V end lost 2 bases, the J end lost 8 bases, and 20 bases lay between the germline ends. CDR1 and CDR2 (germline): SQVTM, ANQGSEA.

This clonotype was counted only a few times. The genes are TRBV4-2 and TRBJ2-3; TRBD2 aligns across 8 bases. After removal of 2 bases from V and 0 bases from J, the junction contained 4 bases not matched to a gene. Per the germline V gene, CDR1 is LGHNA and CDR2 is YNFKEQ. The CDR3 extends over 16 amino acids. The CDR3 region has the DNA TGTGCCAGCAGCCAATCGGGGGGGTCTAGCACAGATACGCAGTATTTT. Amino acid sequence: CASSQSGGSSTDTQYF.

The chain employs TRBV4-1 and TRBJ1-1; 10 nucleotides match TRBD1. V lost 0 bases, J lost 4 bases, and 11 bases stayed unmatched. The CDR3 totals 18 residues. Germline CDR1 and CDR2: MGHRA and YSYEKL. The CDR3 bases are TGCGCCAGCAGCCAAGATACAGGAGATGGGACAGGGGCCACTGAAGCTTTCTTT. The encoded protein is CASSQDTGDGTGATEAFF.

The rearrangement links TRBV20-1 to TRBJ1-2, with no clear D. The CDR3 is 14 residues long. The germline CDR1 and CDR2 sequences are DFQATT and SNEGSKA (reference sequence). V dropped 3 bases and J dropped 4 bases, with 15 bases sitting between them. CDR3 loop: CSARGPSWVYGYTF. In DNA, the CDR3 is TGCAGTGCTAGGGGCCCCTCTTGGGTCTATGGCTACACCTTC.

In the case of this clonotype: Just one base apart from a much larger clone, this may be a read error. The chain uses TRBV29-1 and TRBJ2-7, with 7 nucleotides matching TRBD2. The CDR3 covers 12 residues. Germline CDR1 is SQVTM and CDR2 is ANQGSEA. The ends lost 4 bases at V and 5 bases at J; junction bases unmatched: 5. CDR3 DNA: TGCAGCGTTGGCGGACGGGGGGACGAGCAGTACTTC. Translation gives CSVGGRGDEQYF.

The rearrangement links TRBV5-1 to TRBJ2-1; no reliable D call. The CDR3 consists of 13 residues. The germline V gene has CDR1 SGHRS and CDR2 YFSETQ. V shed 1 base and J shed 7 bases, with 9 bases lying between them. CDR3 residues: CASSLSPTNEQFF. The DNA for the CDR3 is TGCGCCAGCAGCTTGTCTCCCACTAATGAGCAGTTCTTC.

This rearrangement joins TRBV27 to TRBJ1-1; D is unresolved. The CDR3 spans 16 residues. V was shortened by 6 bases and J by 0 bases, with 17 bases between the two germline ends. Germline loops: CDR1 MNHEY, CDR2 SMNVEV (reference sequence). For the CDR3, the DNA is TGTGCCAGCAGCCGCGGCGGGGAGCGCTTGAACACTGAAGCTTTCTTT. Translating it yields CASSRGGERLNTEAFF.

The sample holds a few counts of this clonotype. The CDR3 spells CSGGQPRETQYF. DNA for the CDR3: TGCAGCGGGGGGCAGCCCCGAGAGACCCAGTACTTC. The V and J genes are TRBV29-1 and TRBJ2-5, with TRBD1 as a possible D gene (6 bases). Trimming pared 7 bases from V and 4 bases from J, leaving 13 bases between. CDR1 is SQVTM and CDR2 is ANQGSEA in the germline V gene. The CDR3 length is 12 residues.

V is TRBV20-1 and J is TRBJ1-2; the D gene is possibly TRBD1 (5 bases). V was pared by 6 bases and J by 5 bases, with 16 bases between. The germline V gene encodes CDR1 DFQATT and CDR2 SNEGSKA (reference sequence). The CDR3 spans 13 residues. The CDR3 nucleotides read TGCAGTGCGAAAAGCAGGGTGGCGTATGGCTACACCTTC. Its protein product is CSAKSRVAYGYTF.

The rearrangement links TRBV18 to TRBJ1-1; TRBD1 is a possible D gene (6 bases). V was shortened by 4 bases and J by 1 base, with 13 bases between the two germline ends. The CDR3 totals 15 residues. CDR1 and CDR2 from the germline V gene are KGHSH and LQKENI. CDR3 DNA sequence: TGTGCCAGCTCACTCAGGGGTGGAGAGAACACTGAAGCTTTCTTT. Translated: CASSLRGGENTEAFF.

The chain links TRBV14 to TRBJ2-6; D not certain. Germline values: CDR1 SGHDN, CDR2 FVKESK. V shed 4 bases and J shed 0 bases, with 16 bases lying between them. The CDR3 length is 18 residues. Written as DNA, the CDR3 is TGTGCCAGCAGCCCAATGGGTGGCAGAGTCTCTGGGGCCAACGTCCTGACTTTC. Its protein product is CASSPMGGRVSGANVLTF.

The chain has TRBV20-1 and TRBJ2-1; D is unclear. Looked up from germline, CDR1 is DFQATT and CDR2 is SNEGSKA (reference sequence). V was pared by 0 bases and J by 9 bases, with 6 bases between. This CDR3 has 11 amino acids. CDR3 coding DNA: TGCAGTGCTAGAGACTACCGTGAGCAGTTCTTC. It is translated as CSARDYREQFF.

V is TRBV6-1 and J is TRBJ1-5; no clear D. The CDR3 covers 13 residues. Per the germline V gene, CDR1 is MNHNS and CDR2 is SASEGT. Trimming removed 2 bases from V and 4 bases from J, with 6 bases in between. DNA for the CDR3: TGTGCCAGCAGTGAACGGTTTAATCAGCCCCAGCATTTT. Its translation: CASSERFNQPQHF.

CDR3 nucleotide sequence: TGTGCCACCAGTGATTGGGGAGACAGCAATGAAAAACTGTTTTTT. The encoded protein is CATSDWGDSNEKLFF. The V call is TRBV24-1, the J call TRBJ1-4; D may be TRBD1 (5 bases). Germline assignment: CDR1 KGHDR and CDR2 SFDVKD. V lost 2 bases and J 5 bases, leaving 11 bases between the germline ends. The CDR3 is made up of 15 amino acids.

The rearrangement joins TRBV11-2 to TRBJ2-3; D unclear. This CDR3 region has 15 residues. V was cut by 0 bases and J by 5 bases, with 12 bases left in between. Germline CDR1 and CDR2: SGHAT and FQNNGV. The CDR3 is CASSLDYGGLDTQYF. In DNA form, the CDR3 reads TGTGCCAGCAGCTTAGATTATGGCGGCCTAGATACGCAGTATTTT.

The V and J genes are TRBV4-1 and TRBJ1-5; 8 positions agree with TRBD1. There are 15 residues in the CDR3. The junction had 9 bases not matched to a gene; V was cut back by 6 bases and J by 5 bases. Germline CDR1 and CDR2: MGHRA and YSYEKL. CDR3 in amino acids: CASSLSQGADQPQHF. CDR3 bases: TGCGCCAGCAGTCTATCTCAGGGGGCCGATCAGCCCCAGCATTTT.

This clonotype was seen more than once but under ten times. The chain carries TRBV12-3 or TRBV12-4 and TRBJ2-5, with D hard to call. The length of the CDR3 is 13 residues. Trimming shortened V by 5 bases and J by 6 bases, and 13 bases separated the two germline ends. The CDR3 DNA sequence: TGTGCCAGCAGTCCCCCCGGTGTGCAGACCCAGTACTTC. Translated, it gives CASSPPGVQTQYF.

A few counts support this clonotype. The V and J genes are TRBV29-1 and TRBJ2-6; TRBD2 matches at 8 bases. The CDR3 totals 16 residues. Per germline, CDR1 SQVTM and CDR2 ANQGSEA. V shed 6 bases and J 0 bases; nucleotides not matched to a gene: 7. CDR3: CSVRGGVSSGANVLTF. CDR3 bases: TGCAGCGTCCGGGGGGGCGTTAGCTCTGGGGCCAACGTCCTGACTTTC.

The chain uses TRBV4-2 and TRBJ2-5; D remains unclear. V shed 0 bases and J shed 1 base, with 6 bases lying between them. This CDR3 comprises 14 residues. In germline, CDR1 is LGHNA, CDR2 YNFKEQ. CDR3 sequence reads: CASSQEGFQETQYF. The CDR3 bases are TGTGCCAGCAGCCAAGAAGGGTTCCAAGAGACCCAGTACTTC.

The chain combines TRBV24-1 with TRBJ1-2, with 10 bases fitting TRBD1. The CDR3 contains 15 residues. V was clipped by 3 bases and J by 2 bases; unmatched bases: 2. Per germline, CDR1 KGHDR and CDR2 SFDVKD. CDR3 coding DNA: TGTGCCACCAGTGATCCGACAGGGGGCAACTATGGCTACACCTTC. Translated: CATSDPTGGNYGYTF.

The J gene is TRBJ1-1, the V gene TRBV5-5; D is ambiguous. The CDR3 totals 12 residues. Germline CDR1 SGHKS, CDR2 YYEKEE (reference sequence). V was shortened by 6 bases and J by 0 bases, with 6 bases between the two germline ends. The CDR3 here is CASNIMNTEAFF. The DNA of the CDR3 is TGTGCCAGCAACATCATGAACACTGAAGCTTTCTTT.

This clonotype was detected only a few times. The chain uses TRBV6-2 or TRBV6-3 and TRBJ2-1, with a weak D call TRBD1 (6 bases). The CDR3 has 13 residues. CDR1 and CDR2 from the germline V gene are MNHEY and SVGEGT. Trimming took 8 bases from V and 13 from J, leaving 21 bases between them. The CDR3 DNA follows: TGTGCCAGCTCCCCGAGGTCCACAGGGTTACAGTTCTTC. Amino acids: CASSPRSTGLQFF.